This T cell receptor (beta chain) was sequenced for a study of cytomegalovirus exposure and HLA in healthy donors. The germline gives CDR1 SEHNR, CDR2 FQNEAQ (reference sequence). The CDR3 is 14 residues long. V trimming: 5 bases; J trimming: 5 bases; junction bases outside the gene matches: 4. About this clone: Antigen unknown.

Study conclusions and caveats: Apart from CMV serostatus, no immune exposure information was available. Rare sequences made up most TCRs, while some public TCRs were found in many donors. In a later analysis, an Asian-associated ancestry cluster reportedly showed fewer N-insertions than the approximately 700-donor mean.

Use of 60 Vbeta and 13 Jbeta primers characterized the PCR. Study processing details: The authors later counted 70 million to 85 million unique TCR beta chains, some 11 million of them shared. Using immunoSEQ multiplex PCR, the repertoire was profiled, and TCRdb retains in-frame clones only, with some absent. Clonal size and the V and J genes are those of that table, whereas D and trimming came from the DNA. The data hold more than 110,000 clones, with 75% observed a single time. Sequenced: PBMCs. This clonotype was obtained from a man in his thirties or forties in good health and CMV-seronegative. V is TRBV7-9 and J is TRBJ1-2, with 11 bases identical to TRBD1. CDR3 DNA sequence: TGTGCCAGCAGCCCGTGGGACAGGGGGTATGGCTACACCTTC. Protein sequence: CASSPWDRGYGYTF.